These T cell receptor beta chains were read from a single sample in a study of chemoradiotherapy in HPV16-positive cancers. Measured with immunoSEQ multiplex PCR; TCRdb has only the in-frame clones, and not every one. The sample has more than 10,000 clones, approximately 92% seen once. The sample was blood, taken from a patient who underwent chemoradiotherapy. These receptors all stem from a human donor with HPV-associated anogenital cancer. Both conserved end residues are part of each CDR3. The D gene is left open where the match is weak. Expanded clones get a size class; other rows say once, few or many, or leave the size out.

>NA|TRBJ2-1|NA|TRBV5-4
CASTPQETANNNEQFF
TGTGCCAGCACCCCTCAGGAGACCGCCAACAACAATGAGCAGTTCTTC
>NA|TRBJ1-5|NA|TRBV19
CASSISPDQPQHF
TGTGCCAGTAGTATATCCCCGGATCAGCCCCAGCATTTT
>NA|TRBJ1-6|TRBD1|TRBV6-6
CASSRGTGGSPLHF
TGTGCCAGCTCAAGGGGGACAGGGGGATCACCCCTCCACTTT
>NA|TRBJ2-1|TRBD2|TRBV10-3
CAISESGGGAGEQFF
TGTGCCATCAGTGAGTCAGGCGGGGGGGCCGGTGAGCAGTTCTTC
>once|TRBJ1-1|NA|TRBV4-1
CASSQEWRVGETEAFF
TGCGCCAGCAGCCAAGAATGGAGGGTAGGGGAGACTGAAGCTTTCTTT
>NA|TRBJ2-7|NA|TRBV27
CASSSWISYEQYF
TGTGCCAGCAGCTCCTGGATCTCCTACGAGCAGTACTTC
>NA|TRBJ1-2|NA|TRBV19
CASSMAATGNYGYTF
TGTGCCAGTAGTATGGCAGCCACCGGTAACTATGGCTACACCTTC
>NA|TRBJ2-7|NA|TRBV2
CASSEESGPPYEQYF
TGTGCCAGCAGTGAAGAGTCAGGACCACCCTACGAGCAGTACTTC
>NA|TRBJ2-7|TRBD2|TRBV7-2
CASSLASGVYEQYF
TGTGCCAGCAGCTTGGCTAGCGGGGTCTACGAGCAGTACTTC
>NA|TRBJ2-3|TRBD1|TRBV6-5
CASSSGTGQTGDTQYF
TGTGCCAGCAGTTCGGGGACAGGACAAACAGGGGATACGCAGTATTTT
>NA|TRBJ2-3|TRBD2|TRBV9
CASSDLAGVRTDTQYF
TGTGCCAGCAGCGATTTAGCGGGGGTGAGAACAGATACGCAGTATTTT
>NA|TRBJ1-2|TRBD1|TRBV27
CASKTGTGGIMGYTF
TGTGCCAGTAAAACCGGGACAGGAGGAATTATGGGCTACACCTTC
>NA|TRBJ1-1|NA|TRBV28
CASRSPGTNTEAFF
TGTGCCAGCAGGAGTCCGGGGACAAACACTGAAGCTTTCTTT
>NA|TRBJ2-3|TRBD2|TRBV9
CASSVGEGMADTQYF
TGTGCCAGCAGCGTAGGGGAGGGGATGGCAGATACGCAGTATTTT
>NA|TRBJ2-5|TRBD2|TRBV7-3
CASSSGLADQETQYF
TGTGCCAGCAGCTCGGGACTAGCGGACCAAGAGACCCAGTACTTC
>NA|TRBJ2-5|NA|TRBV6-5
CASSPRRAGTQYF
TGTGCCAGCAGCCCGAGACGGGCGGGAACCCAGTACTTC
>NA|TRBJ1-5|NA|TRBV6-5
CASRPGPRSNQPQHF
TGTGCCAGCAGACCGGGACCCAGGAGCAATCAGCCCCAGCATTTT
>NA|TRBJ1-1|TRBD1|TRBV12-5
CASGLKPGGLTEAFF
TGTGCTAGTGGTTTGAAACCAGGGGGTCTCACTGAAGCTTTCTTT
>NA|TRBJ1-4|NA|TRBV25-1
CASNPDGGGEKLFF
TGTGCCAGCAACCCAGACGGGGGCGGTGAAAAACTGTTTTTT
>NA|TRBJ1-1|TRBD1|TRBV6-1
CASSDQGAGHTEAFF
TGTGCCAGCAGTGATCAGGGGGCAGGGCACACTGAAGCTTTCTTT
>NA|TRBJ1-1|NA|TRBV7-3
CASSSYDLGTVNTEAFF
TGTGCCAGCAGCTCCTACGACCTCGGGACGGTTAACACTGAAGCTTTCTTT
>NA|TRBJ2-1|NA|TRBV10-2
CASMRGPPPNEQFF
TGCGCCAGCATGCGAGGGCCCCCCCCCAATGAGCAGTTCTTC
>NA|TRBJ1-5|NA|TRBV6-6
CASSPGWGENQPQHF
TGTGCCAGCAGCCCCGGATGGGGAGAGAATCAGCCCCAGCATTTT
>once|TRBJ1-5|NA|TRBV4-1
CASSQTIQGDQPQHF
TGCGCCAGCAGCCAAACCATCCAGGGCGATCAGCCCCAGCATTTT
>few|TRBJ2-3|TRBD2|TRBV9
CASSVISGGGTDTQYF
TGTGCCAGCAGCGTAATTAGCGGGGGAGGCACAGATACGCAGTATTTT
>NA|TRBJ1-2|TRBD1|TRBV5-4
CASSKRQGANYGYTF
TGTGCCAGCAGCAAACGACAGGGCGCTAACTATGGCTACACCTTC
>NA|TRBJ2-7|NA|TRBV18
CASSPQGVKEQYF
TGTGCCAGCTCACCACAAGGGGTTAAAGAGCAGTACTTC
>NA|TRBJ2-1|NA|TRBV29-1
CSVRASGKNEQFF
TGCAGCGTTAGAGCATCAGGGAAAAATGAGCAGTTCTTC
>NA|TRBJ1-2|NA|TRBV27
CASSLSTNLNYGYTF
TGTGCCAGCAGTTTGTCTACAAATCTTAACTATGGCTACACCTTC
>NA|TRBJ2-5|NA|TRBV2
CASKSKTQYF
TGTGCCAGCAAAAGTAAGACCCAGTACTTC
>NA|TRBJ2-2|NA|TRBV5-4
CASSLVGTGELFF
TGTGCCAGCAGCTTGGTTGGCACCGGGGAGCTGTTTTTT
>NA|TRBJ1-1|NA|TRBV19
CASTGGATLNTEAFF
TGTGCCAGTACCGGGGGGGCGACTCTGAACACTGAAGCTTTCTTT
>NA|TRBJ2-1|TRBD2|TRBV2
CASSRGTLAGRLEQFF
TGTGCCAGCAGCAGGGGGACGCTAGCGGGACGCCTTGAGCAGTTCTTC
>NA|TRBJ2-1|TRBD2|TRBV5-6
CASSLAGYYNEQFF
TGTGCCAGCAGCTTAGCGGGATACTACAATGAGCAGTTCTTC